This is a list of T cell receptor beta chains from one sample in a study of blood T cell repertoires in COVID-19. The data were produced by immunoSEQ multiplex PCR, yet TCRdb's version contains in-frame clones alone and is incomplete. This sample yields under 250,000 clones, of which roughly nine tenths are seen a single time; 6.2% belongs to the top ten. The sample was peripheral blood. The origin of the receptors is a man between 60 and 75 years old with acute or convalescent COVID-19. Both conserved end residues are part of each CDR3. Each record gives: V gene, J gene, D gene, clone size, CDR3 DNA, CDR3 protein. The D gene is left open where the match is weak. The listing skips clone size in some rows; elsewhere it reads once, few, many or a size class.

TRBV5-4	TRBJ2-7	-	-	TGTGCCAGCAGCTTGAACTCCCGGTACGAGCAGTACTTC	CASSLNSRYEQYF
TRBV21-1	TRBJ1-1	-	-	TGTGCCAGCAGCACGAGGGCTGAAGCTTTCTTT	CASSTRAEAFF
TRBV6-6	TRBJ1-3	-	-	TGTGCCAGCAGTTCAGGGGCCCGCTCTGGAAACACCATATATTTT	CASSSGARSGNTIYF
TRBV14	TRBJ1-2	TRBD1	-	TGTGCCAGCAGCCAAGGTGCAGACAGGGCAAGCTACACCTTC	CASSQGADRASYTF
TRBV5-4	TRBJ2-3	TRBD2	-	TGTGCCAGCAGCTCGGCGGGAGGTCTCACAGATACGCAGTATTTT	CASSSAGGLTDTQYF
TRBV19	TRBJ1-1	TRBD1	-	TGTGCCAGTAGTAAGGGACAGCAGAACACTGAAGCTTTCTTT	CASSKGQQNTEAFF
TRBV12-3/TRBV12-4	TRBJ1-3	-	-	TGTGCCAGCAGCTTGGACAGAAACACCATATATTTT	CASSLDRNTIYF
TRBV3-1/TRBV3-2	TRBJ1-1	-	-	TGTGCCAGCAGTCTGGGGCTGAACACTGAAGCTTTCTTT	CASSLGLNTEAFF
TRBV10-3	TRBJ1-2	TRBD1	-	TGTGCCATCAGTGAGTCGGGACAGGGAGTCGGTGGCTACACCTTC	CAISESGQGVGGYTF
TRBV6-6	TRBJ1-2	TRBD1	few	TGTGCCAGCAGTTACCCTCCAGAGGGGGCAAGAGGCTACACCTTC	CASSYPPEGARGYTF
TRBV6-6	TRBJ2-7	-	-	TGTGCCAGCAGTTACCGGACAGCCCCCGTTTACGAGCAGTACTTC	CASSYRTAPVYEQYF
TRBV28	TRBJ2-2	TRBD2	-	TGTGCCAGCAGTTTCTTGGGACTAGCGGGAGGGGGCGGGGAGCTGTTTTTT	CASSFLGLAGGGGELFF
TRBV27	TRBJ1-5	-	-	TGTGCCAGCAGTTTTGACATGAGCAATCAGCCCCAGCATTTT	CASSFDMSNQPQHF
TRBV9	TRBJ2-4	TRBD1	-	TGTGCCAGCAGCGCCGAGGAGGGACAGGGGGTATCAATAGCCAAAAACATTCAGTACTTC	CASSAEEGQGVSIAKNIQYF